A selection of T cell receptor beta chains follows, all from one sample in a study of response to subunit inactivated influenza vaccine. TCRdb itself ran the RT-PCR reads through MiXCR, one entry per CDR3 protein. The sample holds roughly 290,000 distinct CDR3 sequences, just over 20% seen once. Sequencing used PBMCs from blood, obtained about 20 months after vaccination. The source is a man in his fifties or sixties who received an inactivated influenza vaccine. The CDR3 runs from the conserved cysteine through the conserved F or W. D genes are given only for firm matches. The size entry is marked missing in some rows and otherwise reads once, few, many or a size class.

size	D	V	J	DNA	CDR3
few	-	TRBV29-1	TRBJ1-1	TGCAGCGCCGGCCAAGCCTCAGGCACTGAAGCTTTCTTT	CSAGQASGTEAFF
few	-	TRBV29-1	TRBJ2-5	TGCAGCGTGGTTTTACAGTCGGAGGGAGAGACCCAGTACTTC	CSVVLQSEGETQYF
few	-	TRBV12-3/TRBV12-4	TRBJ2-2	TGTGCCAGCAGTTTCACTCTCGGGACGCCCGGGGAGCTGTTTTTT	CASSFTLGTPGELFF
few	-	TRBV7-9	TRBJ1-2	TGTGCCAGCAGCCCAGGGACCGCTAGCGGCTACACCTTC	CASSPGTASGYTF
many	-	TRBV24-1	TRBJ2-1	TGTGCCACCAGTGATCCATCGACAGGCTCCTACAATGAGCAGTTCTTC	CATSDPSTGSYNEQFF
-	-	TRBV20-1	TRBJ1-3	TGCAGTGCTAGAGCCGGGAGCTCTGGAAACACCATATATTTT	CSARAGSSGNTIYF
-	TRBD2	TRBV28	TRBJ2-2	TGTGCCAGCAGTTTACTTGGGGGGGGAGATCACACCGGGGAGCTGTTTTTT	CASSLLGGGDHTGELFF
few	TRBD1	TRBV3-1	TRBJ1-2	TGTGCCAGCAGCCAGGACCACAGGGGTGGTGCCTATGGCTACACCTTC	CASSQDHRGGAYGYTF
-	TRBD2	TRBV24-1	TRBJ2-2	TGTGCCACCAGTGATTACGGCGGGAGTACCACCGGGGAGCTGTTTTTT	CATSDYGGSTTGELFF
-	TRBD2	TRBV27	TRBJ2-3	TGTGCCAGCAGGCCCGAGCGGGAGGGGAATACGCAGTATTTT	CASRPEREGNTQYF
-	TRBD1	TRBV12-3/TRBV12-4	TRBJ2-1	TGTGCCAGCAGTCCCCGACAGGGTACCTACAATGAGCAGTTCTTC	CASSPRQGTYNEQFF
few	-	TRBV15	TRBJ2-4	TGTGCCACCAGCATTCTTGCGGGGGCTACCAAAAACATTCAGTACTTC	CATSILAGATKNIQYF
-	-	TRBV6-5	TRBJ1-5	TGTGCCAGCAGTTCGCCGGGCCAAGGTCGCAATCAGCCCCAGCATTTT	CASSSPGQGRNQPQHF
-	-	TRBV15	TRBJ2-2	TGTGCCACCAGCAGAGGAGGATCGGCCCGGACCGGGGAGCTGTTTTTT	CATSRGGSARTGELFF
-	TRBD2	TRBV28	TRBJ2-3	TGTGCCAGCAGTTTCGGGCTAGCGGGTTTAACTAGCACAGATACGCAGTATTTT	CASSFGLAGLTSTDTQYF
-	TRBD1	TRBV20-1	TRBJ1-2	TGCAGTGCTAGAGGGGACAGGGAAAACTATGGCTACACCTTC	CSARGDRENYGYTF
few	-	TRBV4-3	TRBJ1-2	TGCGCCAGCAGCCAAGTAGGATTTGGCTACACCTTC	CASSQVGFGYTF
few	TRBD1	TRBV12-3/TRBV12-4	TRBJ1-5	TGTGCCAGCAGTCCGACCCCGGGACAGCGCAATCAGCCCCAGCATTTT	CASSPTPGQRNQPQHF
-	-	TRBV6-2/TRBV6-3	TRBJ2-1	TGTGCCAGCAGTTACCCCGGAGGGTCCTACAATGAGCAGTTCTTC	CASSYPGGSYNEQFF
few	-	TRBV12-3/TRBV12-4	TRBJ2-2	TGTGCCAGCAGTCCGGGACTGGCGAACACCGGGGAGCTGTTTTTT	CASSPGLANTGELFF
many	TRBD1	TRBV5-1	TRBJ1-1	TGCGCCAGCAGCCGGACAGGGATGAACACTGAAGCTTTCTTT	CASSRTGMNTEAFF
many	-	TRBV7-2	TRBJ2-2	TGTGCCAGCAGCACCGACGGGACCAACACCGGGGAGCTGTTTTTT	CASSTDGTNTGELFF
few	-	TRBV5-4	TRBJ1-1	TGTGCCAGCAGCCCGGGAAACCCAGTAGAGAACACTGAAGCTTTCTTT	CASSPGNPVENTEAFF
few	-	TRBV19	TRBJ1-5	TGTGCCAGTAGTCCCGGGACCCTTAATCAGCCCCAGCATTTT	CASSPGTLNQPQHF
few	-	TRBV18	TRBJ1-1	TGTGCCAGCTCATCGGGAATCAGGGGTAGGACTGAAGCTTTCTTT	CASSSGIRGRTEAFF
-	-	TRBV4-2	TRBJ2-3	TGTGCCAGCAGCCGTGAGTCTAGCACAGATACGCAGTATTTT	CASSRESSTDTQYF